A selection of T cell receptor beta chains follows, all from one sample in a study of regulatory T cells in long-lasting Graves disease. TCRdb independently ran MiXCR on the multiplex PCR reads; one entry per CDR3 protein. The sample lists fewer than 550,000 distinct CDR3 sequences, around 15% occurring once. This sample was shared with a second study, whose subject was T cells in Graves' hyperthyroidism and ophthalmopathy.

The starting material was peripheral blood mononuclear cells (PBMCs), obtained at new diagnosis, from a patient treated with antithyroid drugs. Every receptor here comes from a woman aged 40-65 years with Graves disease. Each CDR3 is given with its conserved first and last residue. A D gene is named only where the DNA matches it firmly. Expanded clones get a size class; other rows say once, few or many, or leave the size out.

d_call j_call clone_size v_call cdr3_aa cdr3_nt
- TRBJ1-2 - TRBV12-3/TRBV12-4 CASKGGTKNNYGYTF TGTGCCAGCAAGGGGGGGACAAAAAATAACTATGGCTACACCTTC
- TRBJ1-6 - TRBV18 CASSPYRSSYNSPLHF TGTGCCAGCTCACCTTACCGGAGCTCCTATAATTCACCCCTCCACTTT
TRBD1 TRBJ1-6 - TRBV6-4 CASSYYPPGQGSSPLHF TGTGCCAGCAGTTACTATCCGCCGGGACAGGGGAGTTCACCCCTCCACTTT
- TRBJ2-7 many TRBV5-1 CASSLEANVDEQYF TGCGCCAGCAGCTTGGAGGCGAACGTCGACGAGCAGTACTTC
- TRBJ2-6 - TRBV4-1 CASSLKPTGSGANVLTF TGCGCCAGCAGCCTCAAACCTACAGGTAGTGGGGCCAACGTCCTGACTTTC
- TRBJ1-3 few TRBV9 CASSWTDSGNTIYF TGTGCCAGCAGCTGGACGGACTCTGGAAACACCATATATTTT
- TRBJ1-3 many TRBV12-3/TRBV12-4 CASSWGPSSGNTIYF TGTGCCAGCAGCTGGGGGCCTAGCTCTGGAAACACCATATATTTT
TRBD1 TRBJ2-7 many TRBV6-2/TRBV6-3 CASSYGTGEPYEQYF TGTGCCAGCAGTTACGGGACAGGGGAGCCCTACGAGCAGTACTTC
- TRBJ1-5 - TRBV19 CADGNQPQHF TGTGCCGACGGCAATCAGCCCCAGCATTTT
- TRBJ1-2 - TRBV5-1 CASSLGQAGYTF TGCGCCAGCAGCTTGGGACAGGCAGGCTACACCTTC
- TRBJ2-3 few TRBV5-1 CASSWRGGATDTQYF TGCGCCAGCAGCTGGAGGGGGGGTGCCACAGATACGCAGTATTTT
- TRBJ1-1 many TRBV18 CASGGGATEAFF TGTGCCAGCGGGGGGGGGGCCACTGAAGCTTTCTTT
- TRBJ1-1 - TRBV5-6 CASSLERGPEAFF TGTGCCAGCAGCTTGGAAAGGGGCCCCGAAGCTTTCTTT
- TRBJ1-6 few TRBV5-8 CASSQGPRESFNSPLHF TGTGCCAGCAGTCAAGGGCCTAGAGAAAGCTTTAATTCACCCCTCCACTTT
- TRBJ1-6 few TRBV6-1 CASTDASSYNSPLHF TGTGCCTCTACCGACGCGAGCTCCTATAATTCACCCCTCCACTTT
TRBD1 TRBJ2-2 few TRBV13 CASSLNRGVNTGELFF TGTGCCAGCAGCTTGAACAGGGGCGTTAACACCGGGGAGCTGTTTTTT
- TRBJ2-3 many TRBV5-5 CASSYGPSTDTQYF TGTGCCAGCAGCTACGGGCCAAGCACAGATACGCAGTATTTT
- TRBJ1-1 many TRBV3-1 CASSYDTGSEAFF TGTGCCAGCAGCTACGATACAGGGTCTGAAGCTTTCTTT
- TRBJ1-1 - TRBV29-1 CSVNRENTEAFF TGCAGCGTTAACAGGGAGAACACTGAAGCTTTCTTT